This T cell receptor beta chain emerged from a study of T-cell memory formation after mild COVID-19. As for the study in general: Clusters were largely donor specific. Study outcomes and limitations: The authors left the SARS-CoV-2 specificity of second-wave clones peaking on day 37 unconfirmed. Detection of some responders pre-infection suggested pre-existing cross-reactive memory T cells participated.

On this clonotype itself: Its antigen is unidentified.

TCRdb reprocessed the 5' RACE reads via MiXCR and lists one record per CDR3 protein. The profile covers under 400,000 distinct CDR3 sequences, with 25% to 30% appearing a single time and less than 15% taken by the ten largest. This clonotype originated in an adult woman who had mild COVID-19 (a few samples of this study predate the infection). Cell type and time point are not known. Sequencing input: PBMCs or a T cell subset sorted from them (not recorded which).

Here the CDR3 DNA reads TGCAGCGCCCCGGATAGCGATCACGGGGAGCTGTTTTTT. Its protein is CSAPDSDHGELFF. J is TRBJ2-2 and V is TRBV29-1; D is possibly TRBD2 (5 bases). There are 13 residues in the CDR3. The germline V gene encodes CDR1 SQVTM and CDR2 ANQGSEA. V was cut by 7 bases and J by 7 bases, with 16 bases left in between.